The clone carrying this T cell receptor (beta chain) was recorded at least ten times. Its antigen is unknown. This specimen belongs to a study of tumor and adjacent non-tumor tissue in lung cancer. Overall study: Aged about 31 to 80 years, patients included 9 to 11 men and a few women with stage I to III disease. Millions of productive TCRbeta reads were obtained per sample on average. Study-wide results and caveats: In normal lung, the top 100 clones were significantly more dominant than in tumor. Tumor tissue had significantly higher TCR diversity than normal lung.

A modified ARM-PCR protocol with three rounds of nested PCR amplified TCRbeta. In TCRdb, the multiplex PCR reads were re-called with MiXCR into one record per CDR3 protein. This sample carries about 75,000 distinct CDR3 sequences, around two thirds of them seen once, and the ten largest clones take around 30%. This CDR3 is built from 14 residues. Germline CDR1 and CDR2: MGHRA and YSYEKL. With 6 bases removed from V and 0 bases from J, the gap between germline ends came to 12 bases. No cell sorting was done before RNA was extracted from the tissue. The normal lung tissue was taken more than 3 cm from the tumor edge.

The TCR comes from a woman between 50 and 59 years old with non-small cell lung cancer. The gene calls are TRBV4-1 and TRBJ2-7, with D tentatively TRBD1 (6 bases). Sequenced: distant non-tumor lung tissue. CDR3 sequence: CASRDRTHSYEQYF. The CDR3 nucleotides read TGCGCCAGCAGAGACAGGACCCACTCCTACGAGCAGTACTTC.